This record concerns one T cell receptor (beta chain) sequence. How the authors handled the data: Previously reported viral-epitope specificity per VDJdb covered 1.5% to 2% of 150,000 to 200,000 unique clonotypes. The protocol was immunoSEQ multiplex PCR, while the TCRdb copy is restricted to in-frame clones and leaves out a portion. Clone size and the V and J calls come from that table; the DNA yielded D and trimming. The sample contains approximately 11,000 clones, approximately 86% of which appear only once. This record belongs to a study of hypomethylating agent response in myelodysplastic syndrome. Whole-study context: Of the myelodysplastic syndrome patients, fewer than 10 were male, 2 female. Non-responders met neither complete response nor hematologic improvement criteria, which defined response.

V dropped 2 bases and J dropped 3; count of bases not matched to a gene: 3. The CDR3 sequence is 14 residues long. Germline CDR1 reads SGHRS; CDR2 reads YFSETQ. The rearrangement uses TRBV5-1 and TRBJ1-2; 8 positions match TRBD1. The sequenced sample was bone marrow, obtained before or after starting hypomethylating agent treatment for myelodysplastic syndrome (not recorded which). This clonotype was obtained from a human donor with myelodysplastic syndrome. CDR3 nucleotide sequence: TGCGCCAGCAGCTTTGTGGGACAGGACTATGGCTACACCTTC. Encoded protein: CASSFVGQDYGYTF. The full variable domain, with the rest looked up from reference TRBV5-1 and TRBJ1-2, is KAGVTQTPRYLIKTRGQQVTLSCSPISGHRSVSWYQQTPGQGLQFLFEYFSETQRNKGNFPGRFSGRQFSNSRSEMNVSTLELGDSALYLCASSFVGQDYGYTFGSGTRLTVV.